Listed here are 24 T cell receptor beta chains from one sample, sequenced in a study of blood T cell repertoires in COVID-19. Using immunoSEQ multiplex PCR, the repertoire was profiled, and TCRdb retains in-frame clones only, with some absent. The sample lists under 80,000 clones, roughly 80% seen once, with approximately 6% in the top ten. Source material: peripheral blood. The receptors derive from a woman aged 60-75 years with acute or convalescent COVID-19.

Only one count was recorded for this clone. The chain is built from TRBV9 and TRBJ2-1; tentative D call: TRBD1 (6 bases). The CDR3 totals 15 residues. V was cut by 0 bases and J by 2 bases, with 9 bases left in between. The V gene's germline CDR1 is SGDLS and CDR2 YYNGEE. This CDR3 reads CASSVAGAPYNEQFF. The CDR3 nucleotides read TGTGCCAGCAGCGTAGCAGGGGCACCCTACAATGAGCAGTTCTTC.

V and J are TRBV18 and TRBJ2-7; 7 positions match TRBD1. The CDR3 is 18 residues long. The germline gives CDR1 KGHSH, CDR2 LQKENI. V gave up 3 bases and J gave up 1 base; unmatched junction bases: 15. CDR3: CASSPISLRQGLSYEQYF. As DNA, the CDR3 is TGTGCCAGCTCACCTATATCGCTTAGACAGGGTTTGTCCTACGAGCAGTACTTC.

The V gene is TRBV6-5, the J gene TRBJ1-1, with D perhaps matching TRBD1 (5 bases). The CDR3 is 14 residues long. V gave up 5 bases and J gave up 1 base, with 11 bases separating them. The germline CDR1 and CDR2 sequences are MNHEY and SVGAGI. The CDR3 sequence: CASSPRTPNTEAFF. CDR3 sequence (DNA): TGTGCCAGCAGTCCAAGGACACCGAACACTGAAGCTTTCTTT.

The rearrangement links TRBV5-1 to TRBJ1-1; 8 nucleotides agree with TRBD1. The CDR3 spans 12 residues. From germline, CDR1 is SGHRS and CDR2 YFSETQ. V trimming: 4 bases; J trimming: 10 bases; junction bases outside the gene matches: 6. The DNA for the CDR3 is TGCGCCAGCAGCCTCAGGGGGCACGGAGCTTTCTTT. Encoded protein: CASSLRGHGAFF. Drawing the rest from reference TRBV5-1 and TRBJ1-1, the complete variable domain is KAGVTQTPRYLIKTRGQQVTLSCSPISGHRSVSWYQQTPGQGLQFLFEYFSETQRNKGNFPGRFSGRQFSNSRSEMNVSTLELGDSALYLCASSLRGHGAFFGQGTRLTVV.

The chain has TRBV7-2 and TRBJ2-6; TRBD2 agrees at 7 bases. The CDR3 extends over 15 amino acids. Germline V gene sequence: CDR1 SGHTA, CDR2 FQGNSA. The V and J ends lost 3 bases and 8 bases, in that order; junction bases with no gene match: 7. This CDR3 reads CASSLFSGGSNVLTF. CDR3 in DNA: TGTGCCAGCAGCTTGTTCTCGGGGGGTTCCAACGTCCTGACTTTC.

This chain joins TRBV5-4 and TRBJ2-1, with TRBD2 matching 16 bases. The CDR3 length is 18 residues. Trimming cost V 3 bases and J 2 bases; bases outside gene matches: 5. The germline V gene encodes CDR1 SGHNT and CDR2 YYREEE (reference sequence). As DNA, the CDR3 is TGTGCCAGCAGCTCGGGACTAGCGGGGGGGGTTACCTACAATGAGCAGTTCTTC. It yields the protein CASSSGLAGGVTYNEQFF.

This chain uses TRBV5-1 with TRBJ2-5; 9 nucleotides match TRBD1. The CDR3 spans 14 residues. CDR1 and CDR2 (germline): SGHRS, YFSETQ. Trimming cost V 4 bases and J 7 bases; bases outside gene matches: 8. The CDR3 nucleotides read TGCGCCAGCAGCCCTGGGACAGGGCAACTGACCCAGTACTTC. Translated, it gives CASSPGTGQLTQYF.

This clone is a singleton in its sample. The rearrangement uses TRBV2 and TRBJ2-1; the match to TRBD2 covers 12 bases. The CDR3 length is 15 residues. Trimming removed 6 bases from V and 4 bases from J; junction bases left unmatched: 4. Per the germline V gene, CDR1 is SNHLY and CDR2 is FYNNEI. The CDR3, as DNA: TGTGCCAGCAGAGAACTAGCGGGGGGATACAATGAGCAGTTCTTC. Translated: CASRELAGGYNEQFF.

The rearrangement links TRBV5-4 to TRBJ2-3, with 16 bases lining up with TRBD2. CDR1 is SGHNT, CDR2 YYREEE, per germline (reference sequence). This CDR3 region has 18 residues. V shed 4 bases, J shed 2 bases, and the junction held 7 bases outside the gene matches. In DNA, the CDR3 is TGTGCCAGCAGCCTGGGACTAGCGGGGGGGCTCCCCACAGATACGCAGTATTTT. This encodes CASSLGLAGGLPTDTQYF.

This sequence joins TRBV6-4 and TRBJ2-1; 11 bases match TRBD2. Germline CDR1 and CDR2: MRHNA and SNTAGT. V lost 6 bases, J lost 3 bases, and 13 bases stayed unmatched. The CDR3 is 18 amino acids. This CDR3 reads CASSAVSTSGGLYNEQFF. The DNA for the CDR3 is TGTGCCAGCAGCGCCGTCTCTACTAGCGGGGGTCTCTACAATGAGCAGTTCTTC.

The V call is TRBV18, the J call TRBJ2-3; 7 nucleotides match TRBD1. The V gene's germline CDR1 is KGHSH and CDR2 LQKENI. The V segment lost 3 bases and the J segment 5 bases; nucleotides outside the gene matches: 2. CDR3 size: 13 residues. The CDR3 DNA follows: TGTGCCAGCTCACCTCACAGGGGAGATACGCAGTATTTT. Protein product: CASSPHRGDTQYF.

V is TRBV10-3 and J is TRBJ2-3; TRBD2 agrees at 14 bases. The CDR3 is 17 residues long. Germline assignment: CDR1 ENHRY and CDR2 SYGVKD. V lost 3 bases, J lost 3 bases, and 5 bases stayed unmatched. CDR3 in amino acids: CAISDGTSGGGTDTQYF. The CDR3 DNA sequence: TGTGCCATCAGTGACGGGACTAGCGGGGGAGGTACAGATACGCAGTATTTT.

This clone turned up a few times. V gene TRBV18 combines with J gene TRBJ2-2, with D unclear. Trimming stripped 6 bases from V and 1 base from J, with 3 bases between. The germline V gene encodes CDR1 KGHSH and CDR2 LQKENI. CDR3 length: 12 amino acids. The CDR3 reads CASSLNTGELFF. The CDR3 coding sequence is TGTGCCAGCTCCTTGAACACCGGGGAGCTGTTTTTT. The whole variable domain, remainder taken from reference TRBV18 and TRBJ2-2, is NAGVMQNPRHLVRRRGQEARLRCSPMKGHSHVYWYRQLPEEGLKFMVYLQKENIIDESGMPKERFSAEFPKEGPSILRIQQVVRGDSAAYFCASSLNTGELFFGEGSRLTVL.

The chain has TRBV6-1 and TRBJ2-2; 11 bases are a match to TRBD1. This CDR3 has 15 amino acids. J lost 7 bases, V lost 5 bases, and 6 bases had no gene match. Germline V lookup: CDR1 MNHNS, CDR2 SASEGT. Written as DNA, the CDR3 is TGTGCCAGCAGTAAGGACAGGGGGCTAGACGGGGAGCTGTTTTTT. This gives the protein CASSKDRGLDGELFF.

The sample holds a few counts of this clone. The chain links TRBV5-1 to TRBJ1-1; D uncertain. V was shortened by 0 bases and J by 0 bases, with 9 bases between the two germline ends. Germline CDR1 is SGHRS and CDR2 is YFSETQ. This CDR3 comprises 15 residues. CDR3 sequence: CASSLAGGVNTEAFF. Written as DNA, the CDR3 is TGCGCCAGCAGCTTGGCCGGAGGAGTGAACACTGAAGCTTTCTTT.

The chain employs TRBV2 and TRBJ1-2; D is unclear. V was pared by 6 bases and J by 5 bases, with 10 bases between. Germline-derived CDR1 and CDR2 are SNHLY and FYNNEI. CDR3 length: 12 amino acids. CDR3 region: CASRTDNYGYTF. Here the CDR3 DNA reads TGTGCCAGCAGAACCGACAATTATGGCTACACCTTC.

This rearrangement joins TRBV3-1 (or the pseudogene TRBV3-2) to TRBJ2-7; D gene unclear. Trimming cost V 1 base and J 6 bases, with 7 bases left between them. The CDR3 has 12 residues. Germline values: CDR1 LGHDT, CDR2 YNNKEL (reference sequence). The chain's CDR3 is CASSQVDSEQYF. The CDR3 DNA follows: TGTGCCAGCAGCCAAGTCGACTCCGAGCAGTACTTC.

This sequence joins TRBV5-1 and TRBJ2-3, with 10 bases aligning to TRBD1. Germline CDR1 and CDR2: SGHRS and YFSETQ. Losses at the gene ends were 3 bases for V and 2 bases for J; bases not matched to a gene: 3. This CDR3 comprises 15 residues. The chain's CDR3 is CASSWTGGYTDTQYF. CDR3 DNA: TGCGCCAGCAGCTGGACAGGGGGGTACACAGATACGCAGTATTTT. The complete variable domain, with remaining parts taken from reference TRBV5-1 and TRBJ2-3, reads KAGVTQTPRYLIKTRGQQVTLSCSPISGHRSVSWYQQTPGQGLQFLFEYFSETQRNKGNFPGRFSGRQFSNSRSEMNVSTLELGDSALYLCASSWTGGYTDTQYFGPGTRLTVL.

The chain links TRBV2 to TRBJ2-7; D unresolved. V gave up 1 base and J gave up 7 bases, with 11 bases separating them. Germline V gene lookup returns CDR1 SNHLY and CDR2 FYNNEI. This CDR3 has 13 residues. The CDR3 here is CASSEGLTREQYF. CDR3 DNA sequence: TGTGCCAGCAGTGAAGGACTTACGAGGGAGCAGTACTTC.

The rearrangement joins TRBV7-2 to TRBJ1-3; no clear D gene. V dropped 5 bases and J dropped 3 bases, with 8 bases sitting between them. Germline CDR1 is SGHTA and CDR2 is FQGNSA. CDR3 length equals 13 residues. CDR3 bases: TGTGCCAGCAGCAAGAACAGTGGAAACACCATATATTTT. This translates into CASSKNSGNTIYF. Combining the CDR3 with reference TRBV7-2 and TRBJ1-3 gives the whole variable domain GAGVSQSPSNKVTEKGKDVELRCDPISGHTALYWYRQSLGQGLEFLIYFQGNSAPDKSGLPSDRFSAERTGGSVSTLTIQRTQQEDSAVYLCASSKNSGNTIYFGEGSWLTVV.

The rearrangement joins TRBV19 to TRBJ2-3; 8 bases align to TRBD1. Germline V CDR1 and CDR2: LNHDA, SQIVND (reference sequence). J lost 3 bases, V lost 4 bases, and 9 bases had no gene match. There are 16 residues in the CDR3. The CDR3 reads CASSKGRTGKTDTQYF. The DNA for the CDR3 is TGTGCCAGTAGTAAGGGCAGGACAGGGAAGACAGATACGCAGTATTTT.

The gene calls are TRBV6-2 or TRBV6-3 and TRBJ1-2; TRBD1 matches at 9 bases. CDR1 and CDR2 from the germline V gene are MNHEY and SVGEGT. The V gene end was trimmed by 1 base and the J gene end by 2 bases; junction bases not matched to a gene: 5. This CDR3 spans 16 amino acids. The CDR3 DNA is TGTGCCAGCAGTTACTACCCGGGACAGGGAAACTATGGCTACACCTTC. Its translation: CASSYYPGQGNYGYTF.

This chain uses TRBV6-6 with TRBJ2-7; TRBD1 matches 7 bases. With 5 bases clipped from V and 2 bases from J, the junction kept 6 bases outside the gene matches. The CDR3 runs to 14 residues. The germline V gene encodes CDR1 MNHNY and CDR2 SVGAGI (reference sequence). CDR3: CASSPGQTPYEQYF. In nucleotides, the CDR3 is TGTGCCAGCAGTCCGGGACAGACACCCTACGAGCAGTACTTC.

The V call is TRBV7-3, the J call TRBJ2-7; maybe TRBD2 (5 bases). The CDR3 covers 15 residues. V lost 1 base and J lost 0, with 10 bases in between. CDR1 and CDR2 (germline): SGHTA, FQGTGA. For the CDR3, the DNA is TGTGCCAGCAGCTTAAAGCCGGGGAGCTCCTACGAGCAGTACTTC. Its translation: CASSLKPGSSYEQYF.